Shown below are 30 T cell receptor beta chains from a single sample sequenced in a study of blood T cell repertoires in COVID-19 (TCRdb year 2020). Library preparation used the immunoSEQ multiplex PCR assay. Held by TCRdb, this immuneACCESS table contains in-frame sequences only and omits some clones. Under half of the omission traces to an unresolved V gene where checked; the cause of the rest is unknown. The sample table shows 130,000 to 150,000 clones, and approximately 80% are seen once. Around 3.7% of the sample rests with the top ten. The source material was peripheral blood. These receptors were obtained from a man between 65 and 85 years old who had recovered from COVID-19.

This clone occurred a few times. The gene calls are TRBV14 and TRBJ2-7; D might be TRBD1 (6 bases). The germline CDR1 and CDR2 sequences are SGHDN and FVKESK. The V and J ends lost 3 bases and 7 bases respectively, with 19 bases between them. The CDR3 length is 15 residues. The CDR3, as DNA: TGTGCCAGCAGCCATCGGACAGCAGATTTAGGGGAGCAGTACTTC. It encodes CASSHRTADLGEQYF.

The chain employs TRBV5-1 and TRBJ2-3; the D gene is possibly TRBD2 (7 bases). Per germline, CDR1 SGHRS and CDR2 YFSETQ. Trimming cost V 5 bases and J 0 bases, with 13 bases left between them. CDR3 length equals 15 residues. DNA of the CDR3: TGCGCCAGCAGGCCAGCGGGGACAAGCACAGATACGCAGTATTTT. This gives the protein CASRPAGTSTDTQYF.

The rearrangement joins TRBV9 to TRBJ1-2; 7 bases align to TRBD1. V was pared by 3 bases and J by 7 bases, with 12 bases of the junction left unmatched. The germline gives CDR1 SGDLS, CDR2 YYNGEE. This CDR3 has 15 amino acids. The CDR3: CASSATADRSPGYTF. The CDR3 nucleotides are TGTGCCAGCAGCGCCACCGCGGACAGGAGCCCTGGCTACACCTTC. Filled out from reference TRBV9 and TRBJ1-2, the complete variable domain reads DSGVTQTPKHLITATGQRVTLRCSPRSGDLSVYWYQQSLDQGLQFLIQYYNGEERAKGNILERFSAQQFPDLHSELNLSSLELGDSALYFCASSATADRSPGYTFGSGTRLTVV.

The rearrangement joins TRBV30 to TRBJ2-3, with 8 bases aligning to TRBD2. V was pared by 1 base and J by 1 base, with 1 base of the junction left unmatched. The CDR3 is made up of 14 amino acids. Per germline, CDR1 GTSNPN and CDR2 SVGIG (reference sequence). CDR3 loop: CAWSELAGTDTQYF. The CDR3 DNA reads TGTGCCTGGAGTGAACTAGCGGGCACAGATACGCAGTATTTT. Drawing the rest from reference TRBV30 and TRBJ2-3, the complete variable domain is SQTIHQWPATLVQPVGSPLSLECTVEGTSNPNLYWYRQAAGRGLQLLFYSVGIGQISSEVPQNLSASRPQDRQFILSSKKLLLSDSGFYLCAWSELAGTDTQYFGPGTRLTVL.

The chain has TRBV5-1 and TRBJ2-3; D unclear. There are 13 residues in the CDR3. The germline CDR1 and CDR2 sequences are SGHRS and YFSETQ. The ends were cut back, 4 bases at V and 4 bases at J, with 10 bases in the middle. The chain's CDR3 is CASSTRQADTQYF. DNA of the CDR3: TGCGCCAGCAGCACCAGACAAGCAGATACGCAGTATTTT.

V usage is TRBV2 and J usage is TRBJ1-4; D is undetermined. The CDR3 extends over 15 amino acids. Germline V CDR1 and CDR2: SNHLY, FYNNEI. Deletions cut 5 bases from V and 3 bases from J, with 13 bases between. As DNA, the CDR3 is TGTGCCAGCAGTCAAGGGTGGCTGTCTAATGAAAAACTGTTTTTT. Translated: CASSQGWLSNEKLFF. The full variable domain, rest sourced from reference TRBV2 and TRBJ1-4, is EPEVTQTPSHQVTQMGQEVILRCVPISNHLYFYWYRQILGQKVEFLVSFYNNEISEKSEIFDDQFSVERPDGSNFTLKIRSTKLEDSAMYFCASSQGWLSNEKLFFGSGTQLSVL.

The chain uses TRBV7-6 and TRBJ2-5, with 13 bases fitting TRBD2. Germline CDR1 is SGHVS and CDR2 is FNYEAQ. The CDR3 length is 15 residues. V was pared by 6 bases and J by 4 bases, with 5 bases of the junction left unmatched. The CDR3 sequence: CASSRGLAGVETQYF. CDR3 bases: TGTGCCAGCAGTCGCGGACTAGCGGGAGTAGAGACCCAGTACTTC.

The rearrangement uses TRBV28 and TRBJ1-3; TRBD1 matches 9 bases. Germline-derived CDR1 and CDR2 are MDHEN and SYDVKM. CDR3 length: 14 residues. V gave up 5 bases and J gave up 3 bases; unmatched junction bases: 2. The CDR3 reads CASSTGGSGNTIYF. In DNA, the CDR3 is TGTGCCAGCAGTACAGGGGGCAGTGGAAACACCATATATTTT.

This rearrangement joins TRBV14 to TRBJ2-5; 8 nucleotides align to TRBD1. After removal of 3 bases from V and 7 bases from J, the junction contained 7 bases not matched to a gene. This CDR3 region has 14 residues. CDR1 is SGHDN, CDR2 FVKESK, per germline. The CDR3 sequence: CASSQTQGVGTQYF. CDR3 DNA: TGTGCCAGCAGCCAGACACAGGGGGTCGGGACCCAGTACTTC.

The chain is built from TRBV6-5 and TRBJ1-1, with a weak D call TRBD1 (6 bases). Trimming pared 4 bases from V and 4 bases from J, leaving 16 bases between. CDR1 MNHEY and CDR2 SVGAGI come from the germline V gene. The CDR3 covers 15 residues. Here the CDR3 DNA reads TGTGCCAGCAGTTGGGCCAGGGGCGCAGGCACTGAAGCTTTCTTT. Translated, it gives CASSWARGAGTEAFF.

V is TRBV15 and J is TRBJ2-7, with TRBD2 matching 9 bases. V was clipped by 1 base and J by 2 bases; unmatched bases: 6. From germline, CDR1 is LNHNV and CDR2 YYDKDF (reference sequence). This CDR3 is 16 amino acids long. CDR3 in DNA: TGTGCCACCAGCAGAGTCGGGGCGGGAGGGACCTACGAGCAGTACTTC. This codes for CATSRVGAGGTYEQYF. Variable domain in full (rest from reference TRBV15 and TRBJ2-7): DAMVIQNPRYQVTQFGKPVTLSCSQTLNHNVMYWYQQKSSQAPKLLFHYYDKDFNNEADTPDNFQSRRPNTSFCFLDIRSPGLGDTAMYLCATSRVGAGGTYEQYFGPGTRLTVT.

This clone was found a few times. V and J are TRBV19 and TRBJ2-1, with 11 bases aligning to TRBD2. The CDR3 sequence is 16 residues long. CDR1 LNHDA and CDR2 SQIVND come from the germline V gene (reference sequence). Germline trimming cut 5 bases from V and 4 bases from J; bases unmatched to any gene: 7. This chain's CDR3 is CASSSRTSGQYNEQFF. CDR3 coding DNA: TGTGCCAGTAGTTCCAGGACTAGCGGGCAGTACAATGAGCAGTTCTTC.

V and J are TRBV4-2 and TRBJ2-2, with a possible D match to TRBD2 (5 bases). Germline V gives CDR1 LGHNA, CDR2 YNFKEQ. This CDR3 has 16 amino acids. Deletions cut 6 bases from V and 1 base from J, with 15 bases between. The CDR3 loop reads CASSKWGALNTGELFF. For the CDR3, the DNA is TGTGCCAGCAGTAAGTGGGGAGCTCTGAACACCGGGGAGCTGTTTTTT.

The chain carries TRBV2 and TRBJ1-5; D gene unclear. The CDR3 has 14 amino acids. CDR1 SNHLY and CDR2 FYNNEI come from the germline V gene. V was cut by 5 bases and J by 3 bases, with 11 bases left in between. CDR3 sequence reads: CASSRTADNQPQHF. In DNA form, the CDR3 reads TGTGCCAGCAGTAGAACAGCCGACAATCAGCCCCAGCATTTT.

The chain is built from TRBV5-1 and TRBJ2-1; D might be TRBD1 (6 bases). The germline V gene encodes CDR1 SGHRS and CDR2 YFSETQ. The CDR3 extends over 14 amino acids. V gave up 2 bases and J gave up 5 bases, with 11 bases separating them. CDR3 sequence (DNA): TGCGCCAGCAGCTTAACAGGGCCCCACAATGAGCAGTTCTTC. Translating gives CASSLTGPHNEQFF.

This clone was detected a few times. The chain carries TRBV6-5 and TRBJ1-6, with D possibly being TRBD1 (5 bases). CDR1 and CDR2 (germline): MNHEY, SVGAGI. The length of the CDR3 is 15 residues. The germline V and J ends were trimmed by 7 bases and 2 bases, with 12 bases remaining between them. The CDR3 bases are TGTGCCAGCACTCTATCACAGGCCTATAATTCACCCCTCCACTTT. Protein: CASTLSQAYNSPLHF.

The chain employs TRBV18 and TRBJ2-7; TRBD1 agrees at 8 bases. V shed 3 bases and J 6 bases; nucleotides not matched to a gene: 4. This CDR3 has 13 amino acids. Germline V gene data show CDR1 as KGHSH and CDR2 as LQKENI. This chain's CDR3 is CASSPGTGREQYF. CDR3 nucleotide sequence: TGTGCCAGCTCACCTGGGACAGGTCGCGAGCAGTACTTC.

V usage is TRBV11-2 and J usage is TRBJ2-3; a possible D gene is TRBD1 (5 bases). CDR3 length: 15 residues. Germline V gene data show CDR1 as SGHAT and CDR2 as FQNNGV. Deletions cut 1 base from V and 0 bases from J, with 8 bases between. The CDR3 DNA reads TGTGCCAGCAGCTTAGGCGACAGAAGCACAGATACGCAGTATTTT. This codes for CASSLGDRSTDTQYF.

This clone appeared a few times. The chain joins TRBV19 to TRBJ1-4, with D perhaps matching TRBD1 (5 bases). Germline V lookup: CDR1 LNHDA, CDR2 SQIVND (reference sequence). The CDR3 consists of 14 residues. With 4 bases removed from V and 3 bases from J, the gap between germline ends came to 9 bases. The CDR3 is CASSRGDSNEKLFF. DNA for the CDR3: TGTGCCAGTAGTAGAGGGGACTCTAATGAAAAACTGTTTTTT.

The chain uses TRBV7-2 and TRBJ1-2; TRBD1 agrees at 9 bases. Germline CDR1 is SGHTA and CDR2 is FQGNSA. The V segment lost 3 bases and the J segment 4 bases; nucleotides outside the gene matches: 3. The CDR3 is 14 residues long. Here the CDR3 reads CASSFPGQGYGYTF. The CDR3 region has the DNA TGTGCCAGCAGCTTTCCGGGACAGGGCTATGGCTACACCTTC.

The V and J genes are TRBV5-4 and TRBJ2-4, with 11 bases fitting TRBD2. CDR1 and CDR2 (germline): SGHNT, YYREEE (reference sequence). With 4 bases clipped from V and 0 bases from J, the junction kept 3 bases outside the gene matches. The CDR3 extends over 16 amino acids. CDR3 sequence: CASSTGLAGAKNIQYF. CDR3 DNA: TGTGCCAGCAGCACCGGACTAGCGGGAGCCAAAAACATTCAGTACTTC.

The sample holds a few counts of this clone. This chain links TRBV15 with TRBJ2-7, with 9 bases lining up with TRBD1. The CDR3 consists of 18 residues. Germline CDR1 is LNHNV and CDR2 is YYDKDF (reference sequence). Trimming at V came to 3 bases and at J to 1 base, leaving 13 bases not matched to a gene. CDR3 coding DNA: TGTGCCACCAGCAGGCTAGGGACAGGGAAAATAAGGTCCTACGAGCAGTACTTC. Protein: CATSRLGTGKIRSYEQYF.

This clone was counted a few times. The V call is TRBV5-4, the J call TRBJ1-1, with a weak D call TRBD1 (6 bases). V gave up 4 bases and J gave up 5 bases, with 12 bases separating them. Per the germline V gene, CDR1 is SGHNT and CDR2 is YYREEE (reference sequence). The CDR3 length is 13 residues. CDR3 residues: CASSPRGGTEAFF. The CDR3 DNA sequence: TGTGCCAGCAGCCCCAGGGGAGGGACTGAAGCTTTCTTT.

About this clone itself: At one boundary the junction diverges from the germline segment, which might be a read error. The chain recombines TRBV2 with TRBJ2-1; TRBD2 matches 7 bases. CDR1 SNHLY and CDR2 FYNNEI come from the germline V gene. CDR3 length: 15 residues. The chain's CDR3 is CASSEGLEDYNEQFF. The DNA of the CDR3 is TGTGCCAGCAGCGAAGGACTAGAGGACTACAATGAGCAGTTCTTC.

The chain joins TRBV5-5 to TRBJ2-1; D gene uncertain. This CDR3 region has 13 residues. V lost 4 bases and J lost 7, with 12 bases in between. CDR1 and CDR2 from the germline V gene are SGHKS and YYEKEE (reference sequence). Here the CDR3 DNA reads TGTGCCAGCAGCCGCGCACTTCCGAATGAGCAGTTCTTC. This encodes CASSRALPNEQFF.

In this sample, this clone turned up once. This sequence joins TRBV7-9 and TRBJ1-2; D not certain. Germline V gene data show CDR1 as SEHNR and CDR2 as FQNEAQ (reference sequence). V was clipped by 0 bases and J by 8 bases, with 22 bases between them. The CDR3 sequence is 17 residues long. The DNA for the CDR3 is TGTGCCAGCAGCTTAGCGGTGGGCAGGATAATCAAGGAAGGCTACACCTTC. Its protein product is CASSLAVGRIIKEGYTF.

The rearrangement joins TRBV7-9 to TRBJ2-4; possibly TRBD2 for D (6 bases). This CDR3 has 16 amino acids. CDR1 SEHNR and CDR2 FQNEAQ come from the germline V gene (reference sequence). The ends were cut back, 5 bases at V and 0 bases at J, with 14 bases in the middle. CDR3 loop: CASSPRGGLAKNIQYF. DNA for the CDR3: TGTGCCAGCAGCCCCCGTGGGGGGTTAGCCAAAAACATTCAGTACTTC.

This chain uses TRBV6-4 with TRBJ2-7, with unresolved D. The CDR3 contains 15 residues. V lost 6 bases, J lost 0 bases, and 15 bases lay in between. Germline-derived CDR1 and CDR2 are MRHNA and SNTAGT. CDR3 in amino acids: CASRCGGPHSYEQYF. Here the CDR3 DNA reads TGTGCCAGCAGGTGCGGCGGCCCTCACTCCTACGAGCAGTACTTC.

The J gene is TRBJ2-1, the V gene TRBV29-1; weak D call: TRBD1 (6 bases). This CDR3 is built from 13 residues. Germline V gives CDR1 SQVTM, CDR2 ANQGSEA. V lost 7 bases, J lost 4 bases, and 14 bases lay in between. CDR3 coding DNA: TGCAGCGCCCCTCTTACAGGGTACAATGAGCAGTTCTTC. Its protein product is CSAPLTGYNEQFF.

This rearrangement joins TRBV10-3 to TRBJ2-5; TRBD2 is a possible D gene (7 bases). Germline lookup yields CDR1 ENHRY and CDR2 SYGVKD. V dropped 0 bases and J dropped 5 bases, with 10 bases sitting between them. The CDR3 loop spans 14 amino acids. The CDR3 nucleotides read TGTGCCATCAGTGAGTCGGGAGGGGGTGAGACCCAGTACTTC. Amino acid sequence: CAISESGGGETQYF.